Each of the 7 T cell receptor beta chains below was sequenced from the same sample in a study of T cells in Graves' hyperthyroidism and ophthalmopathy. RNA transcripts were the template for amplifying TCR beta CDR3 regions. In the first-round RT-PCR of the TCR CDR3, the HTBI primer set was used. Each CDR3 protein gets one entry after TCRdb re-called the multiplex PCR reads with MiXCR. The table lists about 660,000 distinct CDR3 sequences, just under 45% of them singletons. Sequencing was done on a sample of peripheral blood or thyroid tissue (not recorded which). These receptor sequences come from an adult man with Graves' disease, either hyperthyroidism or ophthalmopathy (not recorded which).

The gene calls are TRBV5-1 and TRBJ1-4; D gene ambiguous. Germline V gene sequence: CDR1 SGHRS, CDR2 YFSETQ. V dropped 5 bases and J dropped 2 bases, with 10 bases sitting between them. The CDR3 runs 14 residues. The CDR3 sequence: CASSSVGTNEKLFF. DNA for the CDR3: TGCGCCAGCAGTAGTGTTGGCACTAATGAAAAACTGTTTTTT.

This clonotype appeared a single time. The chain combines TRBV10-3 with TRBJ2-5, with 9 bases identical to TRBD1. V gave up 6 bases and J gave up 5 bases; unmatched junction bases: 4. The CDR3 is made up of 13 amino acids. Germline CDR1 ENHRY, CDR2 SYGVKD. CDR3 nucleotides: TGTGCCATCAGGGATGGACAGGGGGAGACCCAGTACTTC. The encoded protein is CAIRDGQGETQYF.

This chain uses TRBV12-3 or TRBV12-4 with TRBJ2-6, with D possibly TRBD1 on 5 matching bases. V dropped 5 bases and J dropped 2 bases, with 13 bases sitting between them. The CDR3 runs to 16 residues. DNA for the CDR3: TGTGCCAGCAGTCCCAGGGATGGCACTGGGGCCAACGTCCTGACTTTC. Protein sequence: CASSPRDGTGANVLTF.

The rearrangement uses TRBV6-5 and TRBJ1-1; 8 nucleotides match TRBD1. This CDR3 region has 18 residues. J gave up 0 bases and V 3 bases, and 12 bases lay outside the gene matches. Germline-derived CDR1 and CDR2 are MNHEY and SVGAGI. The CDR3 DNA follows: TGTGCCAGCAGTTATCTGTTAACAGGGGGGGACCTGAACACTGAAGCTTTCTTT. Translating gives CASSYLLTGGDLNTEAFF.

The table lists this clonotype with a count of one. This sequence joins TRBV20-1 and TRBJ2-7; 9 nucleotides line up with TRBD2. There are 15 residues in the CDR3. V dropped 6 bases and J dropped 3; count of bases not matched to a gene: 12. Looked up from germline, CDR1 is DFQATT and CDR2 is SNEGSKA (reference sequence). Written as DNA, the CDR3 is TGCAGTGCCTTCCCGACTAGCGGACAGATCTACGAGCAGTACTTC. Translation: CSAFPTSGQIYEQYF.

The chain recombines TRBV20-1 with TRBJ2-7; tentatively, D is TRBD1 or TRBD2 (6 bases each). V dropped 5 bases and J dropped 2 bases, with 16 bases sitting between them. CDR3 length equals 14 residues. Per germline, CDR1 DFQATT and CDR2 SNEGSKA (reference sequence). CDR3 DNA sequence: TGCAGTGCTTACATACCGGGGGCCGCCTACGAGCAGTACTTC. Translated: CSAYIPGAAYEQYF.

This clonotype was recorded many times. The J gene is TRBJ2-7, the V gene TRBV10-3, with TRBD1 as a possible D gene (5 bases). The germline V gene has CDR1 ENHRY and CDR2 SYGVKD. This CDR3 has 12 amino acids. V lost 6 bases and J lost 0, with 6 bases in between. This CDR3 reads CAIRDISYEQYF. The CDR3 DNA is TGTGCCATCAGGGACATCTCCTACGAGCAGTACTTC.